This T cell receptor (beta chain) was recovered during a study of spatial heterogeneity in lung cancer. About the research overall: Detected sequences consistently included more beta-chain ones than alpha-chain ones.

Sample time point: sample taken at primary tumor resection. Unsorted whole RNA samples from tumor, nontumor lung or frozen PBMC were sequenced. The donor population consisted of approximately 68 patients with untreated, early-stage non-small cell lung cancer. Trimming left V 0 bases short and J 7 bases short, with 17 bases between. There are 16 residues in the CDR3. The germline gives CDR1 SGDLS, CDR2 YYNGEE. The sample holds a few counts of this clonotype. The antigen remains undetermined. A distinct unique molecular identifier was carried by each TCR cDNA molecule. TCRdb fed the 5' RACE reads into MiXCR, producing one record per CDR3 protein. Among around 63,000 distinct CDR3 sequences listed, 8.4% were seen once. Study-level findings and limits: Compared with follow-up, resection was when ubiquitous expanded tumor TCRs appeared in blood more.

The receptor's source is a female donor with early-stage non-small cell lung cancer. The V gene is TRBV9, the J gene TRBJ2-1, with D hard to call. Here the sequenced sample was PBMCs, taken at surgery. CDR3 sequence reads: CASSVERQVSRNEQFF. CDR3 sequence (DNA): TGTGCCAGCAGCGTAGAAAGGCAGGTCAGTAGGAATGAGCAGTTCTTC. Combining the CDR3 with reference TRBV9 and TRBJ2-1 gives the whole variable domain DSGVTQTPKHLITATGQRVTLRCSPRSGDLSVYWYQQSLDQGLQFLIQYYNGEERAKGNILERFSAQQFPDLHSELNLSSLELGDSALYFCASSVERQVSRNEQFFGPGTRLTVL.